These T cell receptor beta chains were read from a single sample in a study of cytomegalovirus exposure and HLA in healthy donors. Here immunoSEQ multiplex PCR was the method, and the copy in TCRdb shows in-frame clones only, minus some. The repertoire table contains 100,000 or so clones. The sequencing input was PBMCs. All receptors come from a man between 45 and 60 years old in good health and CMV-seronegative. Each CDR3 is given with its conserved first and last residue. A D gene is named only where the DNA matches it firmly.

d_gene,v_gene,j_gene,len,CDR3nt,CDR3aa
NA,TRBV7-9,TRBJ1-2,13,TGTGCCAGCAGCTTACCAGGGCCCTATGGCTACACCTTC,CASSLPGPYGYTF
TRBD1,TRBV7-9,TRBJ1-5,14,TGTGCCAGCAGCCTCGGACAGGGTGTTGAGCCCCAGCATTTT,CASSLGQGVEPQHF
NA,TRBV7-2,TRBJ2-2,16,TGTGCCAGCAGCTTATTCGCGGGAACGAACACCGGGGAGCTGTTTTTT,CASSLFAGTNTGELFF
TRBD1,TRBV6-5,TRBJ2-7,15,TGTGCCAGCAGATTGACAGGGGGAAACTCCTACGAGCAGTACTTC,CASRLTGGNSYEQYF
TRBD2,TRBV19,TRBJ2-3,16,TGTGCCAGTAGCCCGACTAGCGGGGGGGCGGGGGATACGCAGTATTTT,CASSPTSGGAGDTQYF
NA,TRBV6-5,TRBJ2-1,12,TGTGCCAGCAACCGGGGGGCGGGTGAGCAGTTCTTC,CASNRGAGEQFF
NA,TRBV6-1,TRBJ2-1,13,TGTGCCAGCACCGACTCCCCCAACAATGAGCAGTTCTTC,CASTDSPNNEQFF
TRBD2,TRBV6-1,TRBJ2-1,15,TGTGCCAGCAGTGGCCTAGCGGGAGCCTACAATGAGCAGTTCTTC,CASSGLAGAYNEQFF
TRBD1,TRBV7-8,TRBJ2-1,16,TGTGCCAGCAGCTTGTGGACAGGGGGGTCCTACAATGAGCAGTTCTTC,CASSLWTGGSYNEQFF
NA,TRBV9,TRBJ1-2,13,TGTGCCAGCAGCGGCCCCGGGGGGTTGGGCTACACCTTC,CASSGPGGLGYTF
NA,TRBV7-2,TRBJ2-2,16,TGTGCCAGCACCCAGAAAATCGGAGCGAACACCGGGGAGCTGTTTTTT,CASTQKIGANTGELFF
TRBD1,TRBV6-1,TRBJ1-2,14,TGTGCCAGCAGTGAATGGGACAGAAACTATGGCTACACCTTC,CASSEWDRNYGYTF